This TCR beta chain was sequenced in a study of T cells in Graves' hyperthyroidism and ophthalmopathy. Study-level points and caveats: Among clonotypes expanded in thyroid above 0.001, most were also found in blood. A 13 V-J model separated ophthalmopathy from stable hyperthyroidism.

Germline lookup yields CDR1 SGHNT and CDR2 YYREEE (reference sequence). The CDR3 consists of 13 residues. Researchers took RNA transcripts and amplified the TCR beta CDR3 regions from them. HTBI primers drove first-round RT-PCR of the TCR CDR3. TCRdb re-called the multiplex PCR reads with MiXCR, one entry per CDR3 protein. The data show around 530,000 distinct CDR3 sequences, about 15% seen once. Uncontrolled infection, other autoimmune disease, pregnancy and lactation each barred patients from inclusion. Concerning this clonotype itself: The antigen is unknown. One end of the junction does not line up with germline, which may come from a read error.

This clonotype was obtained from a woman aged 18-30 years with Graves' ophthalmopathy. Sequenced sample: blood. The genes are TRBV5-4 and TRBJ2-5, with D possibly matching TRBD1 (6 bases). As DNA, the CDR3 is TGTGCCAGCAGCTTGGCGGGCAGGGGAACCCCAGTCTTC. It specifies CASSLAGRGTPVF. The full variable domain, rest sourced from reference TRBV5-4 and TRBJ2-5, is ETGVTQSPTHLIKTRGQQVTLRCSSQSGHNTVSWYQQALGQGPQFIFQYYREEENGRGNFPPRFSGLQFPNYSSELNVNALELDDSALYLCASSLAGRGTPVFGPGTRLLVL.